These 25 T cell receptor beta chains share one sample of origin, sequenced in a study of breast tumors, draining lymph nodes, adjacent tissues. Breast cancer patients provided tissue from their axillary draining lymph nodes. TCRdb passed the multiplex PCR reads through MiXCR, listing each CDR3 protein once. Here the sample spans around 300,000 distinct CDR3 sequences, 30% being singletons. Sequencing was carried out using axillary lymph node tissue. These TCRs come from a female donor with breast cancer. Some clones in this sample may be carry-over from other donors' samples.

This clonotype was detected many times. V is TRBV9 and J is TRBJ2-7; 13 nucleotides align to TRBD2. This CDR3 is 15 amino acids long. V shed 4 bases, J shed 5 bases, and the junction held 6 bases outside the gene matches. Germline-derived CDR1 and CDR2 are SGDLS and YYNGEE. Written as DNA, the CDR3 is TGTGCCAGCAGCACGGGACTAGCGGGACACGACGAGCAGTACTTC. Protein sequence: CASSTGLAGHDEQYF.

There are many counts of this clonotype. The chain employs TRBV7-6 and TRBJ2-7, with 7 positions matching TRBD2. Germline CDR1 is SGHVS and CDR2 is FNYEAQ. The CDR3 extends over 18 amino acids. V lost 1 base, J lost 6 bases, and 18 bases stayed unmatched. The CDR3 is CASSLGTGLAGALSEQYF. In DNA, the CDR3 is TGTGCCAGCAGCTTAGGCACCGGACTCGCGGGAGCTTTGTCCGAGCAGTACTTC. The full variable domain, completed using reference TRBV7-6 and TRBJ2-7, is GAGVSQSPRYKVTKRGQDVALRCDPISGHVSLYWYRQALGQGPEFLTYFNYEAQQDKSGLPNDRFSAERPEGSISTLTIQRTEQRDSAMYRCASSLGTGLAGALSEQYFGPGTRLTVT.

The table lists this clonotype with many counts. This chain connects TRBV15 to TRBJ2-4, with 9 bases lining up with TRBD1. The germline CDR1 and CDR2 sequences are LNHNV and YYDKDF (reference sequence). CDR3 length equals 15 residues. V lost 5 bases, J lost 8 bases, and 10 bases stayed unmatched. The CDR3: CATSRGDRELYIQYF. CDR3 coding DNA: TGTGCCACCAGCCGCGGGGACAGGGAGTTGTACATTCAGTACTTC.

This rearrangement joins TRBV2 to TRBJ2-2, with 10 bases lining up with TRBD2. Trimming cost V 5 bases and J 7 bases; bases outside gene matches: 7. Germline CDR1 is SNHLY and CDR2 is FYNNEI. The CDR3 extends over 15 amino acids. CDR3 amino acids: CASSLSGRAVGELFF. DNA for the CDR3: TGTGCCAGCAGTCTGAGCGGGAGGGCCGTCGGGGAGCTGTTTTTT.

The chain combines TRBV20-1 with TRBJ1-3; D perhaps matches TRBD1 (5 bases). The CDR3 spans 16 residues. The V and J ends lost 5 bases and 7 bases respectively, with 24 bases between them. CDR1 and CDR2 from the germline V gene are DFQATT and SNEGSKA (reference sequence). The CDR3 DNA reads TGCAGTGCTGCAAATGGGGCGGCGAGCGGGAGTAACACCATATATTTT. It translates to CSAANGAASGSNTIYF.

Ten or more counts support this clonotype. The rearrangement links TRBV20-1 to TRBJ2-5; 7 bases fit TRBD1. The CDR3 is made up of 15 amino acids. The germline CDR1 and CDR2 sequences are DFQATT and SNEGSKA (reference sequence). V was pared by 5 bases and J by 2 bases, with 11 bases of the junction left unmatched. The CDR3 nucleotides read TGCAGTGCTTCACGCCCGACGGGACAGCAAGAGACCCAGTACTTC. It yields the protein CSASRPTGQQETQYF.

The chain couples TRBV20-1 to TRBJ1-6; D gene ambiguous. V lost 0 bases and J lost 6, with 6 bases in between. The germline V gene has CDR1 DFQATT and CDR2 SNEGSKA (reference sequence). The CDR3 consists of 13 residues. The CDR3 here is CSAREGVNSPLHF. The CDR3, as DNA: TGCAGTGCTAGAGAGGGTGTTAATTCACCCCTCCACTTT.

The V and J genes are TRBV2 and TRBJ1-1; no clear D. The CDR3 contains 13 residues. Trimming stripped 6 bases from V and 0 bases from J, with 8 bases between. The germline CDR1 and CDR2 sequences are SNHLY and FYNNEI. CDR3 amino acids: CASSQFMNTEAFF. In DNA form, the CDR3 reads TGTGCCAGCAGCCAGTTCATGAACACTGAAGCTTTCTTT.

Concerning this clonotype: Possible read error: a much larger clone is one base away. The chain is built from TRBV7-9 and TRBJ2-7; D is undetermined. V lost 5 bases to trimming and J lost 2 bases, with 10 bases between them. The CDR3 contains 13 residues. Germline V gene lookup returns CDR1 SEHNR and CDR2 FQNEAQ (reference sequence). The CDR3 spells CASSPSVPYEQYF. As DNA, the CDR3 is TGTGCCAGCAGCCCGTCGGTCCCCTACGAGCAGTACTTC.

V is TRBV20-1 and J is TRBJ2-7, with 8 bases that match TRBD2. The CDR3 is 18 amino acids. The V gene end was trimmed by 1 base and the J gene end by 2 bases; junction bases not matched to a gene: 16. In germline, CDR1 is DFQATT, CDR2 SNEGSKA (reference sequence). The CDR3 coding sequence is TGCAGTGCTAGAGCACCCGGGGGGGCCGGTCCTATTACCTACGAGCAGTACTTC. Amino acid sequence: CSARAPGGAGPITYEQYF.

This clonotype was seen repeatedly, ten times or more. At one of its ends the junction is not consistent with the germline gene, which may arise from a read error. The chain is built from TRBV6-5 and TRBJ2-7; possibly TRBD2 for D (6 bases). The CDR3 contains 13 residues. Germline assignment: CDR1 MNHEY and CDR2 SVGAGI. The CDR3 DNA reads as TGTGCCAGCAGTCACTCGGGAGCTGGCGAGCAGTACTTC. Its translation: CASSHSGAGEQYF.

V and J are TRBV3-1 and TRBJ2-5; TRBD1 might be the D (6 bases). Germline lookup yields CDR1 LGHDT and CDR2 YNNKEL (reference sequence). The ends were cut back, 6 bases at V and 4 bases at J, with 21 bases in the middle. CDR3 length: 16 residues. CDR3 in amino acids: CASSQKEQGLAETQYF. The DNA of the CDR3 is TGTGCCAGCAGTCAAAAGGAACAGGGTTTGGCAGAGACCCAGTACTTC.

The chain carries TRBV3-1 and TRBJ2-5; D is unresolved. Per the germline V gene, CDR1 is LGHDT and CDR2 is YNNKEL (reference sequence). The CDR3 consists of 13 residues. Trimming pared 7 bases from V and 7 bases from J, leaving 16 bases between. Here the CDR3 DNA reads TGTGCCAGCACCCACCGGAACTGGGGGACCCAGTACTTC. This codes for CASTHRNWGTQYF.

This clonotype was detected a few times. Likely a read error: the CDR3 ends without its conserved phenylalanine or tryptophan. No DNA is shown, since the ends of the CDR3 on it are uncertain; the CDR3 is the one TCRdb lists. J is TRBJ2-2 and V is TRBV7-9; TRBD2, the D gene given by the table, was not confirmed from the DNA. The CDR3 comprises 10 residues, both ends counted. Per the germline V gene, CDR1 is SEHNR and CDR2 is FQNEAQ (reference sequence). CDR3 sequence reads: CASSPGVAGV.

The chain uses TRBV5-5 and TRBJ2-7, with 12 bases identical to TRBD2. The CDR3 has 15 residues. Germline V CDR1 and CDR2: SGHKS, YYEKEE (reference sequence). V was pared by 4 bases and J by 3 bases, with 5 bases of the junction left unmatched. Here the CDR3 DNA reads TGTGCCAGCAGCCTTCGGACTAGCGGGAACTACGAGCAGTACTTC. The encoded protein is CASSLRTSGNYEQYF. The full variable domain, its missing parts supplied by reference TRBV5-5 and TRBJ2-7, is DAGVTQSPTHLIKTRGQQVTLRCSPISGHKSVSWYQQVLGQGPQFIFQYYEKEERGRGNFPDRFSARQFPNYSSELNVNALLLGDSALYLCASSLRTSGNYEQYFGPGTRLTVT.

This clonotype appeared many times. The chain couples TRBV6-2 or TRBV6-3 to TRBJ2-5, with D possibly being TRBD1 or TRBD2 (5 bases each). The CDR3 runs 14 residues. Germline-derived CDR1 and CDR2 are MNHEY and SVGEGT. The V gene lost 4 bases and the J gene lost 5 bases, with 14 bases spanning the gap. The CDR3 DNA follows: TGTGCCAGCAGTTTGAGGGGCGGGCGGGAGACCCAGTACTTC. Protein sequence: CASSLRGGRETQYF.

This clonotype was recorded at least ten times. This chain connects TRBV25-1 to TRBJ1-6; the D is unclear. The germline CDR1 and CDR2 sequences are MGHDK and SYGVNS. This CDR3 has 11 amino acids. V lost 3 bases and J lost 17, with 11 bases in between. The CDR3 DNA reads TGTGCCAGCAGTGATGGACCGAGATTCCACTTT. Residues: CASSDGPRFHF.

Notes on this clonotype: At one of its ends the junction is not consistent with the germline gene, which may arise from a read error. The chain has TRBV6-5 and TRBJ2-7; D could derive from TRBD1 or TRBD2 (6 bases each). Germline lookup yields CDR1 MNHEY and CDR2 SVGAGI. This CDR3 comprises 17 residues. The CDR3 bases are TGTGCCAGCAGTCACTCGAAGGGGGGTGCCCAATCCTACGAGCAGTACTTC. This gives the protein CASSHSKGGAQSYEQYF.

In this sample, this clonotype turned up many times. V and J are TRBV7-2 and TRBJ2-3; 11 bases are a match to TRBD2. CDR1 is SGHTA and CDR2 is FQGNSA in the germline V gene. Unmatched junction bases numbered 6, after V lost 4 bases and J lost 6 bases. The CDR3 length is 15 residues. This chain's CDR3 is CASSWGLAVGDTQYF. The DNA for the CDR3 is TGTGCCAGCAGCTGGGGACTAGCGGTTGGGGATACGCAGTATTTT.

The genes are TRBV9 and TRBJ2-6, with D possibly being TRBD1 (5 bases). CDR1 and CDR2 from the germline V gene are SGDLS and YYNGEE. This CDR3 contains 16 residues. With 0 bases removed from V and 4 bases from J, the gap between germline ends came to 11 bases. In DNA, the CDR3 is TGTGCCAGCAGCGTAGTGCAGGGCACCGGGGCCAACGTCCTGACTTTC. It codes for CASSVVQGTGANVLTF. Using reference TRBV9 and TRBJ2-6 for the parts outside the CDR3, the full variable domain is DSGVTQTPKHLITATGQRVTLRCSPRSGDLSVYWYQQSLDQGLQFLIQYYNGEERAKGNILERFSAQQFPDLHSELNLSSLELGDSALYFCASSVVQGTGANVLTFGAGSRLTVL.

At least ten counts were recorded for this clonotype. The chain uses TRBV20-1 and TRBJ2-1, with 8 bases aligning to TRBD2. J lost 8 bases, V lost 5 bases, and 14 bases had no gene match. This CDR3 spans 15 amino acids. Germline lookup yields CDR1 DFQATT and CDR2 SNEGSKA (reference sequence). The CDR3 sequence is CSAEAGVSTVDEQFF. The CDR3 DNA reads as TGCAGTGCTGAAGCGGGAGTCAGTACAGTGGATGAGCAGTTCTTC.

The chain uses TRBV27 and TRBJ2-2; no clear D. Deletions cut 5 bases from V and 6 bases from J, with 7 bases between. The CDR3 spans 12 residues. From germline, CDR1 is MNHEY and CDR2 SMNVEV (reference sequence). This CDR3 is CASSERPGELFF. The CDR3 nucleotides read TGTGCCAGCAGTGAGAGACCCGGGGAGCTGTTTTTT.

Comment on this clonotype: Because it lacks the conserved phenylalanine or tryptophan at the end, this CDR3 is likely a read error. The chain joins TRBV19 to TRBJ2-3; D is unresolved. Germline CDR1 is LNHDA and CDR2 is SQIVND (reference sequence). V was trimmed by 1 base and J by 3 bases, leaving 8 bases between them. The CDR3 contains 14 residues. The CDR3 protein is CASSIGTMTDTQYL. The CDR3 DNA is TGTGCCAGTAGTATAGGGACGATGACAGATACGCAGTATCTT.

The chain joins TRBV7-8 to TRBJ2-6, with no clear D. The CDR3 spans 14 residues. V was cut by 6 bases and J by 4 bases, with 10 bases left in between. The germline V gene encodes CDR1 SGHVS and CDR2 FQNEAQ. In nucleotides, the CDR3 is TGTGCCAGCAGTATCCTGATGGGGGCCAACGTCCTGACTTTC. Protein sequence: CASSILMGANVLTF.

This rearrangement joins TRBV12-3 or TRBV12-4 to TRBJ1-1; 8 bases map to TRBD1. The CDR3 spans 13 residues. The V and J ends lost 4 bases and 6 bases, in that order; junction bases with no gene match: 4. The CDR3: CASSSVQGAEAFF. For the CDR3, the DNA is TGTGCCAGCAGTTCAGTACAGGGGGCTGAAGCTTTCTTT.